This TCR beta chain is from a study of blood T cell repertoires in COVID-19 (TCRdb year 2020). Study-level background: The collaborator samples originated in the United States, Italy and Spain and spanned the acute and convalescent phases of COVID-19. The prospective study material was composed of cDNA or gDNA derived from T cells, B-cell-depleted T cells, or PBMCs. The dataset comprised deeply sampled blood TCRbeta repertoires from subjects exposed to, actively infected with, or recovered from COVID-19. The repertoires were made available in a free public database intended to serve as a resource for research on the immune response to SARS-CoV-2. The samples were drawn from two sources: the first 160 participants of the ongoing ImmuneRACE study, and 1,000 to 1,500 subjects contributed by 6 global collaborators. The sample metadata nearly always contained a de-identified subject ID, COVID-19 status, age in years and sex. Where available, HLA class I and class II types were taken from metadata supplied by the sample provider and were not determined by assay-based typing.

About this clone itself: Its antigen is not yet known. There are no base qualities to consult, and no much larger clone falls within one base.

TCRbeta CDR3 regions were amplified from genomic DNA by means of the immunoSEQ Assay, a bias-controlled multiplex PCR. The paper's data handling went like this. The number of nucleated cells in each sample was estimated from the amplification of reference gene primers within the assay. To quantify the absolute abundance of each unique TCRbeta CDR3 rearrangement, sequence reads were collapsed and filtered. Productive Simpson clonality was computed per sample as the square root of Simpson's diversity index over productive rearrangements. In its TCRdb copy, this immuneACCESS table keeps in-frame sequences only and misses some clones. Where compared with another copy, unresolved V genes explain less than half of these, and the others have no known cause. V, J and clone size were drawn from that table, and D and trimming were deduced from the DNA. This sample is represented by 200,000 or so clones; roughly 79% of them were singletons. The ten largest clonotypes hold 6% to 8% of the sample.

Sequences KGHSH (CDR1) and LQKENI (CDR2) are obtained from the germline V gene. Trimming leaves V shorter by 6 bases and J shorter by 0 bases, with the junction holding 7 bases beyond the gene matches. From the cysteine through the phenylalanine, the CDR3 covers 15 amino acids. Of all the DNA, just the CDR3 is kept, 45 bases in frame from base 1. Overall study outcomes, separate from this receptor: The amount of clinical and demographic metadata varied by source and participant and was provided uncurated.

Each collaborating institution followed its own protocols to collect whole blood in K2EDTA tubes. For TCRbeta analysis, collaborator samples were shipped as frozen whole blood, as isolated PBMCs, or as DNA extracted from either sample type. The chain joins TRBV18 to TRBJ2-7; TRBD1 agrees with 8 junctional bases. Input material: peripheral blood. The source of this sequence is a human donor with acute or convalescent COVID-19. The donor label of this sample is uncertain. For the CDR3, the sequence is CASSGRQGSSYEQYF. The DNA sequence reads TGTGCCAGCTCTGGTAGACAGGGGAGCTCCTACGAGCAGTACTTC.